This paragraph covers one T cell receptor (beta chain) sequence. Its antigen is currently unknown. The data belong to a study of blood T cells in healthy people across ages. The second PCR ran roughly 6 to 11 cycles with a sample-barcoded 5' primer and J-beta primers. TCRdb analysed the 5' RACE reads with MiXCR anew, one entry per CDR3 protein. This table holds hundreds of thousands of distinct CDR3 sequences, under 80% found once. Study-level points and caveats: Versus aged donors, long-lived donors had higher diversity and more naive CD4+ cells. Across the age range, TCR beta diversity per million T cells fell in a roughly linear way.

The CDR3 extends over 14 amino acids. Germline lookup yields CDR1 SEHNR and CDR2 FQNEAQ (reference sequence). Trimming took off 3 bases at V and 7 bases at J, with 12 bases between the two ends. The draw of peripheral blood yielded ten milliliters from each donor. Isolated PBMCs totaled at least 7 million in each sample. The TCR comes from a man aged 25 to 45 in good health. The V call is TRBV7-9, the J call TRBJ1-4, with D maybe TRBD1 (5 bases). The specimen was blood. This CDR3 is CASSFSQGIEKLFF. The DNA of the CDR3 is TGTGCCAGCAGCTTCAGTCAGGGAATTGAAAAACTGTTTTTT.